This is a list of T cell receptor beta chains from one sample in a study of blood T cell repertoires in COVID-19. Repertoires were generated with immunoSEQ multiplex PCR, while TCRdb's copy carries only in-frame clones and drops some. The sample records roughly 38,000 clones, around 80% being singletons. What was sequenced was peripheral blood. These receptor sequences come from a man aged 55 to 70 with active COVID-19. Each CDR3 is given with its conserved first and last residue. D genes are given only for firm matches. Size tells how often a clone was seen (once, few, many) or the class of an expanded clone, and some rows leave it out.

TRBV7-8	-	TRBJ2-6	-	CASGPNSGANVLTF	TGTGCCAGCGGTCCTAACTCTGGGGCCAACGTCCTGACTTTC
TRBV11-2	TRBD2	TRBJ2-7	-	CASSLERGYHEQYF	TGTGCCAGCAGCTTAGAGCGGGGGTACCACGAGCAGTACTTC
TRBV6-5	-	TRBJ1-1	-	CASSSQSGGGTEAFF	TGTGCCAGCAGTTCCCAGTCGGGGGGCGGCACTGAAGCTTTCTTT
TRBV28	TRBD1	TRBJ1-4	-	CASGKGQGGEKLFF	TGTGCCAGCGGTAAAGGACAGGGTGGCGAAAAACTGTTTTTT
TRBV9	TRBD2	TRBJ2-1	-	CASSHGTSGSNEQFF	TGTGCCAGCAGCCACGGGACTAGCGGGAGCAATGAGCAGTTCTTC
TRBV5-1	TRBD2	TRBJ2-3	-	CASSSLAGDLTDTQYF	TGCGCCAGCAGCTCACTAGCGGGAGATCTCACAGATACGCAGTATTTT
TRBV28	-	TRBJ1-6	-	CASSPPGQSSYNSPLHF	TGTGCCAGCAGTCCGCCGGGACAAAGCTCCTATAATTCACCCCTCCACTTT
TRBV28	-	TRBJ1-2	-	CASSLRHSIYGYTF	TGTGCCAGCAGTTTAAGGCACAGTATCTATGGCTACACCTTC
TRBV28	TRBD2	TRBJ2-5	-	CASRPGLAQETQYF	TGTGCCAGCAGGCCGGGACTAGCTCAAGAGACCCAGTACTTC
TRBV6-5	TRBD1	TRBJ1-2	-	CASKEQGASFYGYTF	TGTGCCAGCAAAGAACAGGGGGCGAGTTTCTATGGCTACACCTTC
TRBV7-9	TRBD1	TRBJ1-1	few	CASSFLGQGRNTEAFF	TGTGCCAGCAGCTTCCTGGGACAGGGAAGGAACACTGAAGCTTTCTTT
TRBV5-1	TRBD1	TRBJ1-2	-	CASSLRGQGGYTF	TGCGCCAGCAGCTTGAGGGGACAGGGGGGCTACACCTTC
TRBV3-1/TRBV3-2	TRBD2	TRBJ2-1	-	CASARSLIAGGFNEQFF	TGTGCCAGCGCTCGGTCCCTAATAGCGGGGGGGTTCAATGAGCAGTTCTTC
TRBV7-2	-	TRBJ1-6	-	CASSSQTGIRVSPLHF	TGTGCCAGCAGCTCACAAACAGGGATTCGGGTTTCACCCCTCCACTTT
TRBV12-3/TRBV12-4	-	TRBJ2-1	-	CASRLEVHEQFF	TGTGCCAGCAGACTAGAGGTCCATGAGCAGTTCTTC
TRBV6-1	-	TRBJ1-2	-	CASSESGQSFSGGYTF	TGTGCCAGCAGTGAAAGCGGACAGAGTTTCTCAGGAGGCTACACCTTC
TRBV6-2/TRBV6-3	-	TRBJ2-4	-	CASSYRGRVPKNIQYF	TGTGCCAGCAGTTACAGGGGGAGAGTACCCAAAAACATTCAGTACTTC
TRBV19	-	TRBJ1-2	few	CASRRTGGQDGYTF	TGTGCCAGTAGGCGAACGGGGGGGCAGGATGGCTACACCTTC
TRBV7-2	-	TRBJ1-3	few	CASSPAGSYSGNTIYF	TGTGCCAGCAGCCCGGCAGGGTCTTACTCTGGAAACACCATATATTTT
TRBV2	-	TRBJ2-5	-	CASSTNGLGQETQYF	TGTGCCAGCAGCACAAATGGACTCGGGCAAGAGACCCAGTACTTC
TRBV6-5	TRBD1	TRBJ1-2	-	CASRRTTGTEYGYTF	TGTGCCAGCAGACGGACTACCGGGACAGAGTATGGCTACACCTTC
TRBV18	TRBD2	TRBJ2-7	-	CASSQTSGIGEQYF	TGTGCCAGCTCACAGACTAGCGGGATCGGTGAGCAGTACTTC
TRBV4-3	TRBD2	TRBJ2-2	few	CASSQGRGVAGGELFF	TGCGCCAGCAGCCAGGGACGCGGGGTAGCGGGGGGGGAGCTGTTTTTT
TRBV5-1	TRBD1	TRBJ1-2	-	CASSLGGTEYGYTF	TGCGCCAGCAGCTTGGGGGGGACAGAGTATGGCTACACCTTC
TRBV29-1	-	TRBJ2-1	-	CSVEDEGAGTPVNEQFF	TGCAGCGTTGAAGATGAAGGGGCCGGGACTCCGGTCAATGAGCAGTTCTTC
TRBV7-2	TRBD1	TRBJ2-1	-	CASSRDRGSYNEQFF	TGTGCCAGCAGCCGGGACAGGGGGTCCTACAATGAGCAGTTCTTC
TRBV12-3/TRBV12-4	-	TRBJ1-2	-	CASRPGGFGGYTF	TGTGCCAGCAGACCGGGGGGGTTTGGGGGCTACACCTTC
TRBV7-2	-	TRBJ1-3	few	CASSLDPGTGGNTIYF	TGTGCCAGCAGCTTAGACCCCGGGACTGGTGGAAACACCATATATTTT
TRBV9	-	TRBJ2-7	-	CASSPGDFPTYEQYF	TGTGCCAGCAGCCCCGGGGACTTCCCTACCTACGAGCAGTACTTC
TRBV18	-	TRBJ2-2	-	CASSPDRPANTGELFF	TGTGCCAGCTCACCCGACAGACCCGCGAACACCGGGGAGCTGTTTTTT
TRBV19	TRBD1	TRBJ2-7	-	CASSMWDRSQSSSYEQYF	TGTGCCAGTAGTATGTGGGACAGGTCCCAGTCCAGTTCCTACGAGCAGTACTTC
TRBV11-3	-	TRBJ1-1	-	CASSLDGSKAFF	TGTGCCAGCAGCCTCGATGGCAGTAAAGCTTTCTTT
TRBV5-8	-	TRBJ2-1	-	CASSLVGGLGEQFF	TGTGCCAGCAGCTTGGTAGGAGGGCTCGGGGAGCAGTTCTTC
TRBV20-1	-	TRBJ1-2	-	CSARDGGGYTF	TGCAGTGCTAGAGATGGGGGGGGCTACACCTTC
TRBV30	-	TRBJ1-5	-	CAWSVRAGKQPQHF	TGTGCCTGGAGTGTAAGGGCAGGGAAGCAGCCCCAGCATTTT
TRBV18	-	TRBJ1-3	-	CASSRQDSHSGNTIYF	TGTGCCAGCTCGCGACAGGACAGCCACTCTGGAAACACCATATATTTT
TRBV5-6	TRBD1	TRBJ1-1	-	CASSAPGGRAEAFF	TGTGCCAGCAGCGCCCCAGGGGGACGGGCTGAAGCTTTCTTT
TRBV24-1	-	TRBJ2-3	-	CATSDQVGTSTDTQYF	TGTGCCACCAGTGATCAGGTTGGTACGAGCACAGATACGCAGTATTTT
TRBV12-3/TRBV12-4	TRBD2	TRBJ2-7	-	CASTLGGEQYF	TGTGCCAGCACCCTCGGGGGGGAGCAGTACTTC
TRBV4-1	-	TRBJ1-2	-	CASSTRAGGYTF	TGCGCCAGCAGCACACGAGCGGGTGGCTACACCTTC
TRBV28	-	TRBJ1-1	-	CASSLWGGYTEAFF	TGTGCCAGCAGTTTGTGGGGGGGCTACACTGAAGCTTTCTTT
TRBV13	TRBD1	TRBJ2-5	-	CASSTDRGEGETQYF	TGTGCCAGCTCCACCGACAGGGGAGAGGGAGAGACCCAGTACTTC
TRBV19	TRBD2	TRBJ2-1	-	CASSSPLAGGNNEQFF	TGTGCCAGTAGTAGTCCTCTAGCGGGGGGAAACAATGAGCAGTTCTTC
TRBV2	TRBD2	TRBJ2-4	-	CASSFYSGGSDIQYF	TGTGCCAGCAGTTTTTATAGCGGGGGGTCGGACATTCAGTACTTC
TRBV11-2	TRBD1	TRBJ1-6	-	CASTPQGGKSPLHF	TGTGCCAGCACCCCCCAAGGGGGCAAATCACCCCTCCACTTT
TRBV2	-	TRBJ1-2	-	CASTVYRANYGYTF	TGTGCCAGCACCGTCTACAGGGCTAACTATGGCTACACCTTC
TRBV9	TRBD1	TRBJ1-1	-	CASSVDGTGGTEAFF	TGTGCCAGCAGCGTAGATGGGACAGGGGGCACTGAAGCTTTCTTT
TRBV5-1	TRBD1	TRBJ1-1	-	CASSLNPGQGMAFF	TGCGCCAGCAGCCTAAACCCGGGACAGGGGATGGCTTTCTTT
TRBV10-1	TRBD1	TRBJ2-7	-	CASSAQGAYEQYF	TGCGCCAGCAGTGCTCAGGGGGCCTACGAGCAGTACTTC
TRBV6-5	-	TRBJ1-5	few	CASSDPVQPQHF	TGTGCCAGCAGCGATCCGGTTCAGCCCCAGCATTTT
TRBV30	-	TRBJ2-4	-	CAWSVLGGSIQYF	TGTGCCTGGAGTGTACTAGGGGGTAGCATTCAGTACTTC
TRBV7-2	-	TRBJ1-1	-	CASSPWTGNTEAFF	TGTGCCAGCAGCCCGTGGACGGGAAACACTGAAGCTTTCTTT
TRBV15	-	TRBJ2-2	-	CATSRDRGVGELFF	TGTGCCACCAGCAGAGACAGGGGAGTCGGGGAGCTGTTTTTT
TRBV5-4	TRBD2	TRBJ2-3	-	CASPPAGGGWEDTQYF	TGTGCCAGCCCTCCGGCGGGGGGGGGCTGGGAGGATACGCAGTATTTT
TRBV7-2	TRBD2	TRBJ2-7	-	CASSWLAEASYEQYF	TGTGCCAGCAGCTGGCTAGCGGAGGCGTCCTACGAGCAGTACTTC